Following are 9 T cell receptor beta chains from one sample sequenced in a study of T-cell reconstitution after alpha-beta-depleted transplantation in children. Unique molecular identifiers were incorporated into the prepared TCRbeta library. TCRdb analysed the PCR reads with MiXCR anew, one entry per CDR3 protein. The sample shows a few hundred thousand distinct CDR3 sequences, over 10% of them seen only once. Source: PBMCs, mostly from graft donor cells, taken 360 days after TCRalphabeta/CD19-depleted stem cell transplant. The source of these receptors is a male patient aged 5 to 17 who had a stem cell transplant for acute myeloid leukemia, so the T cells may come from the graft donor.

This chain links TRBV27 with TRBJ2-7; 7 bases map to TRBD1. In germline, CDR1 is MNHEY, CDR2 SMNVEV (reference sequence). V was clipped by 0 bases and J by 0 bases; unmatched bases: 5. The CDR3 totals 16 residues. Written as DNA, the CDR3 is TGTGCCAGCAGTTTATCAGACAGGGTAAGCTCCTACGAGCAGTACTTC. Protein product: CASSLSDRVSSYEQYF.

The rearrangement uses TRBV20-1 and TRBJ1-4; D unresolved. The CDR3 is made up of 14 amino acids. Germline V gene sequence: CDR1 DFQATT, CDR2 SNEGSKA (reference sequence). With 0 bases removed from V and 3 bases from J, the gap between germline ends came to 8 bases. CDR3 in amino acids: CSARDPRANEKLFF. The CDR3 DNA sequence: TGCAGTGCTAGAGATCCGCGGGCTAATGAAAAACTGTTTTTT.

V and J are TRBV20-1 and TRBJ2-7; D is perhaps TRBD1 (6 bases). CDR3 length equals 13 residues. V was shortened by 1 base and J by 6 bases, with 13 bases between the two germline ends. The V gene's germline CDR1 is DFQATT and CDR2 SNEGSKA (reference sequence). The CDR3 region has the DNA TGCAGTGCTAGAGCAGGGGCGACTACCGAGCAGTACTTC. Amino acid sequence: CSARAGATTEQYF.

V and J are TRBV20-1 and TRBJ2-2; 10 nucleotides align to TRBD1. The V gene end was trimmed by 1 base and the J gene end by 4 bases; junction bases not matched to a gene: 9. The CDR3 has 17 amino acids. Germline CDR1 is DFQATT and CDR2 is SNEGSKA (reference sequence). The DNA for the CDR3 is TGCAGTGCTAGAGGACAGGGGGCTGGGGAGGGCACCGGGGAGCTGTTTTTT. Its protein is CSARGQGAGEGTGELFF.

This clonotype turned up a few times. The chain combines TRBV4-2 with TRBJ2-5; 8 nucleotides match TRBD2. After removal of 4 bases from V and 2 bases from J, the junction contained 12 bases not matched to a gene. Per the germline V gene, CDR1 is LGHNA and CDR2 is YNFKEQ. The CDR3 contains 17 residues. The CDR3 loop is CASSPRGTRGAQETQYF. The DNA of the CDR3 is TGTGCCAGCAGCCCTAGAGGGACTAGGGGTGCGCAAGAGACCCAGTACTTC.

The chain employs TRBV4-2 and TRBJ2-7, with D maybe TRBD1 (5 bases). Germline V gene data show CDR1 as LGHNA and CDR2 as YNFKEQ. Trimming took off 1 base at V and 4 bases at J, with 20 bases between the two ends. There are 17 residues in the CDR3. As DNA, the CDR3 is TGTGCCAGCAGCCAAGGGTATCTCCAACAGGTTCCGTACGAGCAGTACTTC. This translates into CASSQGYLQQVPYEQYF.

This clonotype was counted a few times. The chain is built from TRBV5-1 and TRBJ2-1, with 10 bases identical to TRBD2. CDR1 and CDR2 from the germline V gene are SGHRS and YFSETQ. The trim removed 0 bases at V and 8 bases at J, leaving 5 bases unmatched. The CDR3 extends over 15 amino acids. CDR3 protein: CASSLVASGSYEQFF. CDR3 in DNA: TGCGCCAGCAGCTTGGTTGCTAGCGGGAGCTATGAGCAGTTCTTC.

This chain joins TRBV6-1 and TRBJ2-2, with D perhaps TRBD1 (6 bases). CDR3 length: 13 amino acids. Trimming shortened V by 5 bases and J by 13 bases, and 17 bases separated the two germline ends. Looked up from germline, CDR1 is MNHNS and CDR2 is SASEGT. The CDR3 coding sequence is TGTGCCAGCAGTCCGGTCCAGGGGAGTGGGCTGTTTTTT. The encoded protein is CASSPVQGSGLFF.

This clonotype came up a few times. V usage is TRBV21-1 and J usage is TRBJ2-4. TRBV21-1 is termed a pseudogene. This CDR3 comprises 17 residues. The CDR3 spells CASSKFYSLEAKNIQYF. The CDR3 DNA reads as TGTGCCAGCAGCAAATTTTACAGCCTTGAGGCCAAAAACATTCAGTACTTC.